A selection of T cell receptor beta chains follows, all from one sample in a study of T-cell reconstitution after alpha-beta-depleted transplantation in children. TCRdb called the PCR reads again in MiXCR, with one record for every CDR3 protein. The top ten hold about 20% of the sample, which has approximately 300,000 distinct CDR3 sequences, around a tenth seen once. This specimen consisted of peripheral blood, obtained 180 days after TCRalphabeta/CD19-depleted stem cell transplant. These receptors all stem from a male patient aged 2-10 years who had a stem cell transplant for chronic granulomatous disease, so the T cells may come from the graft donor. Each CDR3 is given with its conserved first and last residue. The order of the fields is J gene, V gene, D gene, clone size, CDR3 protein, CDR3 DNA. The D gene is left open where the match is weak. Expanded clones are given a class, and other clones once, few, many or no size at all.

j_call: TRBJ2-1; v_call: TRBV5-1; d_call: NA; clone_size: many; cdr3_aa: CASSLDLVNEQFF; cdr3_nt: TGCGCCAGCAGCTTGGATCTAGTAAATGAGCAGTTCTTC
j_call: TRBJ2-7; v_call: TRBV20-1; d_call: NA; clone_size: many; cdr3_aa: CSARGPQNHYEQYF; cdr3_nt: TGCAGTGCTAGAGGTCCCCAAAACCACTACGAGCAGTACTTC
j_call: TRBJ2-1; v_call: TRBV7-7; d_call: NA; clone_size: many; cdr3_aa: CASSLSRAYNEQFF; cdr3_nt: TGTGCCAGCAGCTTGTCCAGGGCTTACAATGAGCAGTTCTTC
j_call: TRBJ1-1; v_call: TRBV30; d_call: TRBD1; clone_size: NA; cdr3_aa: CAWSQGVNTEAFF; cdr3_nt: TGTGCCTGGAGTCAGGGGGTGAACACTGAAGCTTTCTTT
j_call: TRBJ2-7; v_call: TRBV14; d_call: TRBD1; clone_size: many; cdr3_aa: CASSPSDRGEQYF; cdr3_nt: TGTGCCAGCAGCCCCTCGGACAGGGGGGAGCAGTACTTC
j_call: TRBJ2-1; v_call: TRBV29-1; d_call: TRBD2; clone_size: many; cdr3_aa: CSVVLAGSYNEQFF; cdr3_nt: TGCAGCGTTGTACTAGCGGGGTCCTACAATGAGCAGTTCTTC
j_call: TRBJ2-7; v_call: TRBV19; d_call: NA; clone_size: many; cdr3_aa: CASSIGRGNYEQYF; cdr3_nt: TGTGCCAGTAGTATTGGGAGAGGGAACTACGAGCAGTACTTC
j_call: TRBJ1-5; v_call: TRBV12-3/TRBV12-4; d_call: NA; clone_size: once; cdr3_aa: CASRAGLSSNQPQHF; cdr3_nt: TGTGCCAGCAGGGCGGGACTGAGTAGCAATCAGCCCCAGCATTTT
j_call: TRBJ1-5; v_call: TRBV7-2; d_call: NA; clone_size: many; cdr3_aa: CASSLGTARSNQPQHF; cdr3_nt: TGTGCCAGCAGCTTAGGGACAGCCCGTAGCAATCAGCCCCAGCATTTT
j_call: TRBJ1-5; v_call: TRBV29-1; d_call: NA; clone_size: many; cdr3_aa: CSVGIGTNSNQPQHF; cdr3_nt: TGCAGCGTGGGTATAGGGACCAATAGCAATCAGCCCCAGCATTTT
j_call: TRBJ2-1; v_call: TRBV20-1; d_call: TRBD2; clone_size: many; cdr3_aa: CSARGSGGASEQFF; cdr3_nt: TGCAGTGCTAGAGGTAGCGGGGGGGCGAGTGAGCAGTTCTTC
j_call: TRBJ1-1; v_call: TRBV28; d_call: NA; clone_size: few; cdr3_aa: CASSFRGRVTAFF; cdr3_nt: TGTGCCAGCAGTTTCCGGGGGCGCGTTACGGCTTTCTTT
j_call: TRBJ1-5; v_call: TRBV7-9; d_call: TRBD1; clone_size: many; cdr3_aa: CASSSEAGGQFRQPQHF; cdr3_nt: TGTGCCAGCAGCTCGGAGGCAGGGGGTCAGTTTAGGCAGCCCCAGCATTTT
j_call: TRBJ2-3; v_call: TRBV7-7; d_call: TRBD2; clone_size: many; cdr3_aa: CASSLGLRASGSNTDTQYF; cdr3_nt: TGTGCCAGCAGCTTAGGGCTCCGGGCTAGCGGGAGCAACACAGATACGCAGTATTTT
j_call: TRBJ2-2; v_call: TRBV5-4; d_call: TRBD1; clone_size: NA; cdr3_aa: CASSSPGGPGELFF; cdr3_nt: TGTGCCAGCAGCTCCCCAGGGGGCCCCGGGGAGCTGTTTTTT
j_call: TRBJ2-2; v_call: TRBV7-9; d_call: NA; clone_size: many; cdr3_aa: CASNSAGELFF; cdr3_nt: TGTGCCAGCAACAGTGCCGGGGAGCTGTTTTTT
j_call: TRBJ1-5; v_call: TRBV4-3; d_call: NA; clone_size: many; cdr3_aa: CASSQENYGGQPQHF; cdr3_nt: TGCGCCAGCAGCCAAGAAAATTACGGCGGTCAGCCCCAGCATTTT
j_call: TRBJ2-1; v_call: TRBV12-3/TRBV12-4; d_call: NA; clone_size: many; cdr3_aa: CASSEDVDNEQFF; cdr3_nt: TGTGCCAGCAGTGAGGACGTCGATAATGAGCAGTTCTTC
j_call: TRBJ2-1; v_call: TRBV7-8; d_call: NA; clone_size: many; cdr3_aa: CASSLEKRRDNEQFF; cdr3_nt: TGTGCCAGCAGCTTAGAAAAACGCCGGGACAATGAGCAGTTCTTC
j_call: TRBJ2-5; v_call: TRBV9; d_call: TRBD2; clone_size: many; cdr3_aa: CASSVDLIGGSGAQYF; cdr3_nt: TGTGCCAGCAGCGTAGATCTTATTGGTGGTAGCGGGGCCCAGTACTTC
j_call: TRBJ2-7; v_call: TRBV7-8; d_call: NA; clone_size: NA; cdr3_aa: CAISADTYEQYF; cdr3_nt: TGTGCCATCAGCGCAGACACCTACGAGCAGTACTTC
j_call: TRBJ2-1; v_call: TRBV27; d_call: TRBD2; clone_size: many; cdr3_aa: CASSFSGLAVKEGEQFF; cdr3_nt: TGTGCCAGCAGTTTCTCGGGACTAGCGGTTAAGGAGGGGGAGCAGTTCTTC
j_call: TRBJ2-1; v_call: TRBV9; d_call: TRBD2; clone_size: many; cdr3_aa: CASSPTTSGGEQFF; cdr3_nt: TGTGCCAGCAGCCCGACGACTAGCGGGGGGGAGCAGTTCTTC
j_call: TRBJ1-1; v_call: TRBV6-2/TRBV6-3; d_call: NA; clone_size: many; cdr3_aa: CASSLWGSTEAFF; cdr3_nt: TGTGCCAGCAGTCTGTGGGGTTCCACTGAAGCTTTCTTT
j_call: TRBJ2-3; v_call: TRBV14; d_call: TRBD2; clone_size: many; cdr3_aa: CASSQDRTSGFTDTQYF; cdr3_nt: TGTGCCAGCAGCCAAGACCGGACTAGCGGCTTCACAGATACGCAGTATTTT
j_call: TRBJ2-5; v_call: TRBV12-3/TRBV12-4; d_call: TRBD2; clone_size: many; cdr3_aa: CASSEETSGYQETQYF; cdr3_nt: TGTGCCAGCAGCGAGGAGACTAGCGGGTACCAAGAGACCCAGTACTTC
j_call: TRBJ1-1; v_call: TRBV12-3/TRBV12-4; d_call: NA; clone_size: many; cdr3_aa: CASSFGPNTEAFF; cdr3_nt: TGTGCCAGCAGCTTCGGGCCGAACACTGAAGCTTTCTTT
j_call: TRBJ2-1; v_call: TRBV24-1; d_call: TRBD2; clone_size: many; cdr3_aa: CATSAPGGSSYNEQFF; cdr3_nt: TGTGCCACCAGTGCCCCGGGCGGGAGCTCCTACAATGAGCAGTTCTTC
j_call: TRBJ1-6; v_call: TRBV7-9; d_call: NA; clone_size: many; cdr3_aa: CASSPGGHSPLHF; cdr3_nt: TGTGCCAGCAGCCCCGGGGGACATTCACCCCTCCACTTT
j_call: TRBJ1-5; v_call: TRBV28; d_call: TRBD1; clone_size: NA; cdr3_aa: CASSPTSVPGQRYSNQPQHF; cdr3_nt: TGTGCCAGCAGTCCTACATCCGTGCCGGGACAGCGTTATAGCAATCAGCCCCAGCATTTT
j_call: TRBJ1-1; v_call: TRBV20-1; d_call: TRBD1; clone_size: many; cdr3_aa: CSAKTGPEAFF; cdr3_nt: TGCAGTGCCAAGACAGGGCCTGAAGCTTTCTTT
j_call: TRBJ2-1; v_call: TRBV3-1; d_call: TRBD2; clone_size: many; cdr3_aa: CASSRRLAGGRNEQFF; cdr3_nt: TGTGCCAGCAGCCGGCGATTAGCGGGGGGCCGCAATGAGCAGTTCTTC
j_call: TRBJ2-7; v_call: TRBV20-1; d_call: NA; clone_size: many; cdr3_aa: CSARDRLANTYEQYF; cdr3_nt: TGCAGTGCTAGAGATCGGCTAGCGAACACCTACGAGCAGTACTTC
j_call: TRBJ2-6; v_call: TRBV7-6; d_call: TRBD2; clone_size: many; cdr3_aa: CASSSSGSEGANVLTF; cdr3_nt: TGTGCCAGCAGCTCTAGCGGGAGTGAAGGGGCCAACGTCCTGACTTTC
j_call: TRBJ2-7; v_call: TRBV5-1; d_call: TRBD1; clone_size: NA; cdr3_aa: CASSPWTGYYEQYF; cdr3_nt: TGCGCCAGCAGCCCGTGGACAGGTTACTACGAGCAGTACTTC
j_call: TRBJ2-1; v_call: TRBV11-1; d_call: TRBD2; clone_size: NA; cdr3_aa: CASSPNRPNPELARNNEQFF; cdr3_nt: TGTGCCAGCAGCCCGAATCGGCCTAATCCCGAACTAGCGAGGAACAATGAGCAGTTCTTC
j_call: TRBJ2-5; v_call: TRBV29-1; d_call: NA; clone_size: many; cdr3_aa: CSVEKETQYF; cdr3_nt: TGCAGCGTTGAAAAAGAGACCCAGTACTTC
j_call: TRBJ2-2; v_call: TRBV5-1; d_call: NA; clone_size: many; cdr3_aa: CASSLFTGTNTGELFF; cdr3_nt: TGCGCCAGCAGCTTGTTTACAGGGACGAACACCGGGGAGCTGTTTTTT
j_call: TRBJ1-2; v_call: TRBV15; d_call: NA; clone_size: many; cdr3_aa: CATSERAVRVNGYTF; cdr3_nt: TGTGCCACCAGCGAACGGGCCGTAAGGGTTAATGGCTACACCTTC
j_call: TRBJ1-6; v_call: TRBV12-3/TRBV12-4; d_call: NA; clone_size: many; cdr3_aa: CASRPPNSPLHF; cdr3_nt: TGTGCCAGCAGACCTCCCAATTCACCCCTCCACTTT
j_call: TRBJ2-7; v_call: TRBV6-5; d_call: NA; clone_size: many; cdr3_aa: CASSYEWQGNLGQYF; cdr3_nt: TGTGCCAGCAGTTACGAGTGGCAGGGTAATCTCGGGCAGTACTTC
j_call: TRBJ2-7; v_call: TRBV3-1; d_call: TRBD2; clone_size: many; cdr3_aa: CASSPGLAGAREQYF; cdr3_nt: TGTGCCAGCAGCCCGGGACTAGCGGGAGCGAGGGAGCAGTACTTC
j_call: TRBJ1-4; v_call: TRBV18; d_call: NA; clone_size: NA; cdr3_aa: CASSPSLSEKLFF; cdr3_nt: TGTGCCAGCTCACCGTCGTTGAGTGAAAAACTGTTTTTT
j_call: TRBJ2-2; v_call: TRBV7-9; d_call: TRBD2; clone_size: many; cdr3_aa: CASSLGRTSLTGELFF; cdr3_nt: TGTGCCAGCAGCTTAGGGAGGACTAGTCTCACCGGGGAGCTGTTTTTT
j_call: TRBJ1-4; v_call: TRBV16; d_call: TRBD1; clone_size: many; cdr3_aa: CASSQLDRGIEKLFF; cdr3_nt: TGTGCCAGCAGCCAATTGGACAGGGGGATCGAAAAACTGTTTTTT
j_call: TRBJ2-3; v_call: TRBV15; d_call: NA; clone_size: many; cdr3_aa: CATSIDRPGTPIADTQYF; cdr3_nt: TGTGCCACCAGCATTGACAGGCCCGGGACTCCTATCGCAGATACGCAGTATTTT
j_call: TRBJ2-3; v_call: TRBV7-2; d_call: TRBD2; clone_size: many; cdr3_aa: CASKSGRGSDTQYF; cdr3_nt: TGTGCCAGCAAGAGCGGGAGGGGGTCAGATACGCAGTATTTT
j_call: TRBJ2-7; v_call: TRBV6-5; d_call: NA; clone_size: many; cdr3_aa: CASSYSIGTEQYF; cdr3_nt: TGTGCCAGCAGTTACTCGATCGGTACCGAGCAGTACTTC
j_call: TRBJ1-2; v_call: TRBV19; d_call: NA; clone_size: many; cdr3_aa: CASSIARGLNYGYTF; cdr3_nt: TGTGCCAGTAGTATTGCCCGAGGACTGAACTATGGCTACACCTTC
j_call: TRBJ1-4; v_call: TRBV28; d_call: NA; clone_size: many; cdr3_aa: CASSLQGFNEKLFF; cdr3_nt: TGTGCCAGCAGTTTACAGGGATTTAATGAAAAACTGTTTTTT
j_call: TRBJ1-6; v_call: TRBV5-1; d_call: NA; clone_size: many; cdr3_aa: CASSLGQGIPGSQLTPLHF; cdr3_nt: TGCGCCAGCAGCTTGGGGCAGGGGATCCCCGGGAGCCAACTGACACCCCTCCACTTT
j_call: TRBJ1-4; v_call: TRBV4-1; d_call: NA; clone_size: once; cdr3_aa: CASSQTPSTNEKLFF; cdr3_nt: TGCGCCAGCAGCCAAACACCCTCAACTAATGAAAAACTGTTTTTT
j_call: TRBJ1-5; v_call: TRBV18; d_call: TRBD1; clone_size: NA; cdr3_aa: CASSHAGTGVNQPQHF; cdr3_nt: TGTGCCAGCTCACACGCCGGGACAGGGGTCAATCAGCCCCAGCATTTT
j_call: TRBJ1-6; v_call: TRBV5-4; d_call: NA; clone_size: many; cdr3_aa: CASSLAGGLNSPLHF; cdr3_nt: TGTGCCAGCAGCTTGGCGGGGGGGCTCAATTCACCCCTCCACTTT
j_call: TRBJ2-1; v_call: TRBV20-1; d_call: NA; clone_size: many; cdr3_aa: CSASDGSEQFF; cdr3_nt: TGCAGTGCTAGTGACGGCTCTGAGCAGTTCTTC
j_call: TRBJ2-1; v_call: TRBV12-3/TRBV12-4; d_call: TRBD2; clone_size: many; cdr3_aa: CASSPTGTRGNEQFF; cdr3_nt: TGTGCCAGCAGTCCAACCGGGACTAGAGGCAATGAGCAGTTCTTC
j_call: TRBJ2-7; v_call: TRBV18; d_call: NA; clone_size: NA; cdr3_aa: CASSAISDRAYEQYF; cdr3_nt: TGTGCCAGCTCAGCAATCTCCGACAGAGCCTACGAGCAGTACTTC
j_call: TRBJ2-1; v_call: TRBV20-1; d_call: NA; clone_size: NA; cdr3_aa: CCARDRERVTFDEQFF; cdr3_nt: TGCTGTGCTAGAGATCGCGAGCGGGTGACTTTCGATGAGCAGTTCTTC
j_call: TRBJ2-3; v_call: TRBV6-1; d_call: NA; clone_size: many; cdr3_aa: CASSLTGKTDTQYF; cdr3_nt: TGTGCCAGCAGTCTAACAGGCAAAACAGATACGCAGTATTTT